The 18 T cell receptor beta chains in this list originate from one sample, sequenced in a study of STAT3 mutations in large granular lymphocyte leukemia. Study-wide findings and caveats: At least one immunodominant TCR beta clonotype appeared in every T-cell large granular lymphocyte leukemia patient.

Profiling relied on immunoSEQ multiplex PCR, and the TCRdb table lists in-frame clones only, not all of them. The sample lists around 26,000 clones; approximately 94% were seen once. For these receptors, no antigen is known. Sequenced sample: peripheral blood mononuclear cells. These receptors all come from a man aged 40-49 years with T-cell large granular lymphocyte leukemia. Some clones in this sample may be carry-over from other donors' samples.

The chain has TRBV9 and TRBJ2-1; D is undetermined. The CDR3 consists of 12 residues. Looked up from germline, CDR1 is SGDLS and CDR2 is YYNGEE. Trimming cost V 0 bases and J 9 bases, with 7 bases left between them. The CDR3 loop is CASSVAGTEQFF. Here the CDR3 DNA reads TGTGCCAGCAGCGTAGCGGGTACTGAGCAGTTCTTC.

The rearrangement links TRBV15 to TRBJ1-5, with 7 bases aligning to TRBD1. From germline, CDR1 is LNHNV and CDR2 YYDKDF (reference sequence). This CDR3 is built from 15 residues. J gave up 2 bases and V 4 bases, and 5 bases lay outside the gene matches. DNA of the CDR3: TGTGCCACCAGCATCACGACAGGGCGCAATCAGCCCCAGCATTTT. This gives the protein CATSITTGRNQPQHF. The complete variable domain, with remaining parts taken from reference TRBV15 and TRBJ1-5, reads DAMVIQNPRYQVTQFGKPVTLSCSQTLNHNVMYWYQQKSSQAPKLLFHYYDKDFNNEADTPDNFQSRRPNTSFCFLDIRSPGLGDTAMYLCATSITTGRNQPQHFGDGTRLSIL.

This clone was found a few times. The chain carries TRBV4-3 and TRBJ1-3, with D perhaps TRBD1 (6 bases). Trimming cost V 5 bases and J 4 bases, with 12 bases left between them. Germline V gene sequence: CDR1 LGHNA, CDR2 YSLEER. This CDR3 is 14 amino acids long. CDR3 region: CASSAGASGNTIYF. DNA for the CDR3: TGCGCCAGCAGCGCGGGGGCGTCCGGAAACACCATATATTTT.

The chain employs TRBV19 and TRBJ2-1, with D perhaps TRBD1 or TRBD2 (5 bases each). The CDR3 is 13 residues long. Germline V lookup: CDR1 LNHDA, CDR2 SQIVND (reference sequence). V lost 2 bases to trimming and J lost 9 bases, with 11 bases between them. As DNA, the CDR3 is TGTGCCAGTAGTATAATATCCGGGGCTGAGCAGTTCTTC. Protein: CASSIISGAEQFF.

The chain employs TRBV19 and TRBJ1-5; D uncertain. Germline V CDR1 and CDR2: LNHDA, SQIVND (reference sequence). CDR3 size: 14 residues. V lost 5 bases and J 4 bases, leaving 12 bases between the germline ends. The DNA of the CDR3 is TGTGCCAGTAGTCCCGGACCCCCTAATCAGCCCCAGCATTTT. Encoded protein: CASSPGPPNQPQHF.

V is TRBV7-9 and J is TRBJ1-2; D is undetermined. The CDR3 sequence is 14 residues long. V shed 1 base and J shed 4 bases, with 10 bases lying between them. Germline assignment: CDR1 SEHNR and CDR2 FQNEAQ (reference sequence). CDR3 amino acids: CASSLVVTSYGYTF. CDR3 nucleotides: TGTGCCAGCAGCTTAGTAGTGACAAGCTATGGCTACACCTTC.

The V and J genes are TRBV19 and TRBJ1-2; D is possibly TRBD1 (5 bases). The germline V gene has CDR1 LNHDA and CDR2 SQIVND (reference sequence). V was trimmed by 5 bases and J by 7 bases, leaving 14 bases between them. The CDR3 loop spans 13 amino acids. CDR3 in DNA: TGTGCCAGTAGTCCCAACCAGGGATTTGGCTACACCTTC. It is translated as CASSPNQGFGYTF.

V is TRBV5-6 and J is TRBJ2-2; TRBD2 is a possible D gene (6 bases). Trimming took 3 bases from V and 0 from J, leaving 9 bases between them. Looked up from germline, CDR1 is SGHDT and CDR2 is YYEEEE. The CDR3 consists of 15 residues. CDR3 in amino acids: CASSYGGTNTGELFF. The CDR3 DNA is TGTGCCAGCAGCTACGGGGGTACGAACACCGGGGAGCTGTTTTTT.

The V and J genes are TRBV7-8 and TRBJ2-3, with D possibly matching TRBD1 (6 bases). The CDR3 is 14 amino acids. Trimming left V 5 bases short and J 2 bases short, with 11 bases between. CDR1 is SGHVS and CDR2 is FQNEAQ in the germline V gene. In nucleotides, the CDR3 is TGTGCCAGCAGCGCCGGGACATACACAGATACGCAGTATTTT. Protein product: CASSAGTYTDTQYF.

The rearrangement links TRBV5-1 to TRBJ2-6, with 9 bases fitting TRBD1. The V segment lost 5 bases and the J segment 3 bases; nucleotides outside the gene matches: 3. This CDR3 is 15 amino acids long. Per the germline V gene, CDR1 is SGHRS and CDR2 is YFSETQ. CDR3 sequence (DNA): TGCGCCAGCAGACAGGGGGCGTTTGGGGCCAACGTCCTGACTTTC. This translates into CASRQGAFGANVLTF. The full variable domain, completed using reference TRBV5-1 and TRBJ2-6, is KAGVTQTPRYLIKTRGQQVTLSCSPISGHRSVSWYQQTPGQGLQFLFEYFSETQRNKGNFPGRFSGRQFSNSRSEMNVSTLELGDSALYLCASRQGAFGANVLTFGAGSRLTVL.

This chain links TRBV4-1 with TRBJ1-1; no definite D call. Trimming removed 1 base at V and 7 bases at J, with 10 bases between. The V gene's germline CDR1 is MGHRA and CDR2 YSYEKL. CDR3 length equals 13 residues. CDR3: CASSQVADLEAFF. CDR3 coding DNA: TGCGCCAGCAGCCAAGTGGCGGACCTTGAAGCTTTCTTT.

This chain joins TRBV7-9 and TRBJ1-3; maybe TRBD1 (5 bases). The germline V gene has CDR1 SEHNR and CDR2 FQNEAQ (reference sequence). With 1 base removed from V and 3 bases from J, the gap between germline ends came to 13 bases. This CDR3 is 16 amino acids long. CDR3: CASSLVGGIIGNTIYF. The CDR3, as DNA: TGTGCCAGCAGCTTAGTCGGGGGTATCATTGGAAACACCATATATTTT. Filled out from reference TRBV7-9 and TRBJ1-3, the complete variable domain reads DTGVSQNPRHKITKRGQNVTFRCDPISEHNRLYWYRQTLGQGPEFLTYFQNEAQLEKSRLLSDRFSAERPKGSFSTLEIQRTEQGDSAMYLCASSLVGGIIGNTIYFGEGSWLTVV.

The rearrangement uses TRBV11-2 and TRBJ1-2; 7 positions match TRBD1. CDR3 size: 17 residues. The germline V gene has CDR1 SGHAT and CDR2 FQNNGV. J was trimmed by 2 bases and V by 5 bases; bases with no gene match: 14. The CDR3 nucleotides are TGTGCCAGCAGCCCTGGCGGACAGGCGAGTAGGAACTATGGCTACACCTTC. It is translated as CASSPGGQASRNYGYTF.

The chain uses TRBV6-5 and TRBJ2-1, with D possibly being TRBD2 (5 bases). Trimming pared 6 bases from V and 2 bases from J, leaving 14 bases between. CDR1 is MNHEY and CDR2 is SVGAGI in the germline V gene. The CDR3 covers 15 residues. CDR3 region: CASSPSRVPYNEQFF. CDR3 DNA: TGTGCCAGCAGCCCCTCGAGGGTACCCTACAATGAGCAGTTCTTC.

The chain is built from TRBV13 and TRBJ2-7; D is ambiguous. The CDR3 consists of 13 residues. CDR1 PRHDT and CDR2 FYEKMQ come from the germline V gene (reference sequence). V was shortened by 5 bases and J by 3 bases, with 11 bases between the two germline ends. CDR3 region: CASSHTAGYEQYF. The CDR3 DNA sequence: TGTGCCAGCAGCCATACAGCAGGCTACGAGCAGTACTTC. The full variable domain, its missing parts supplied by reference TRBV13 and TRBJ2-7, is AAGVIQSPRHLIKEKRETATLKCYPIPRHDTVYWYQQGPGQDPQFLISFYEKMQSDKGSIPDRFSAQQFSDYHSELNMSSLELGDSALYFCASSHTAGYEQYFGPGTRLTVT.

The chain uses TRBV27 and TRBJ1-1; TRBD1 might be the D (5 bases). This CDR3 has 15 residues. Trimming left V 2 bases short and J 5 bases short, with 15 bases between. Germline V gene data show CDR1 as MNHEY and CDR2 as SMNVEV (reference sequence). CDR3 coding DNA: TGTGCCAGCAGTTTAACCCTCCAGGGATATACTGAAGCTTTCTTT. Its translation is CASSLTLQGYTEAFF.

This chain uses TRBV12-5 with TRBJ2-1; unclear D gene. This CDR3 region has 11 residues. The V end lost 0 bases, the J end lost 10 bases, and 4 bases lay between the germline ends. The germline gives CDR1 LGHNT, CDR2 FRNRAP. CDR3 loop: CASGLVNEQFF. CDR3 bases: TGTGCTAGTGGTTTGGTTAACGAGCAGTTCTTC.

The gene calls are TRBV4-2 and TRBJ2-5; unclear D gene. There are 14 residues in the CDR3. The germline V gene encodes CDR1 LGHNA and CDR2 YNFKEQ. V was shortened by 0 bases and J by 5 bases, with 10 bases between the two germline ends. CDR3 protein: CASSQDPARETQYF. The CDR3 nucleotides read TGTGCCAGCAGCCAAGATCCCGCCCGGGAGACCCAGTACTTC.